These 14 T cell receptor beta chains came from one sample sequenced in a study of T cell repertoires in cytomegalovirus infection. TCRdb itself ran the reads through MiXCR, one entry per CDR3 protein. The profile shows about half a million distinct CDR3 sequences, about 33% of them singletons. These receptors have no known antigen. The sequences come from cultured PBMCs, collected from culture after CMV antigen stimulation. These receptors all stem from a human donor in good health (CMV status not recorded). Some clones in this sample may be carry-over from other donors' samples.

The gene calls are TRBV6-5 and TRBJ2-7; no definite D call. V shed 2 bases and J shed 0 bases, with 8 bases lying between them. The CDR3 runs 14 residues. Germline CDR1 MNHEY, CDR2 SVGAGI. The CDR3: CASSYGHPSYEQYF. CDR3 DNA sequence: TGTGCCAGCAGTTACGGTCACCCCTCCTACGAGCAGTACTTC.

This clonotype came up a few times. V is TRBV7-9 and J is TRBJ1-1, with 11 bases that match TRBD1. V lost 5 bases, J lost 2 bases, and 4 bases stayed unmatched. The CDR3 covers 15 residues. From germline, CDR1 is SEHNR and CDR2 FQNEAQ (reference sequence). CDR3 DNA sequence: TGTGCCAGCAGCCCGGGACAGGGGGATAACACTGAAGCTTTCTTT. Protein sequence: CASSPGQGDNTEAFF.

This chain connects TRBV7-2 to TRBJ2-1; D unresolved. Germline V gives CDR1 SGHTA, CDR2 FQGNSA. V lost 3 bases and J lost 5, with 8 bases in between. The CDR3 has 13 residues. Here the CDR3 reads CASSFNRNNEQFF. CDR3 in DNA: TGTGCCAGCAGCTTTAATAGGAACAATGAGCAGTTCTTC. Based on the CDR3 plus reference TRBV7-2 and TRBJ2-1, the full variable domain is GAGVSQSPSNKVTEKGKDVELRCDPISGHTALYWYRQSLGQGLEFLIYFQGNSAPDKSGLPSDRFSAERTGGSVSTLTIQRTQQEDSAVYLCASSFNRNNEQFFGPGTRLTVL.

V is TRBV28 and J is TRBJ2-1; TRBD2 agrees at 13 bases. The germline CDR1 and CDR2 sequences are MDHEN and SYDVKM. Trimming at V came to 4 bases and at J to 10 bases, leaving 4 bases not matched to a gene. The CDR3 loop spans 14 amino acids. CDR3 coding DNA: TGTGCCAGCAGTTCGACTAGCGGGAGGAAGGAGCAGTTCTTC. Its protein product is CASSSTSGRKEQFF.

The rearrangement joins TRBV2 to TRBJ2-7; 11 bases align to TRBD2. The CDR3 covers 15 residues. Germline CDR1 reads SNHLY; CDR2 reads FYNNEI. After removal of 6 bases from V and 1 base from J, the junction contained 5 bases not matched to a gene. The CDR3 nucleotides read TGTGCCAGCAGAACAACTAGCGGGAGTTCCTACGAGCAGTACTTC. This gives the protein CASRTTSGSSYEQYF.

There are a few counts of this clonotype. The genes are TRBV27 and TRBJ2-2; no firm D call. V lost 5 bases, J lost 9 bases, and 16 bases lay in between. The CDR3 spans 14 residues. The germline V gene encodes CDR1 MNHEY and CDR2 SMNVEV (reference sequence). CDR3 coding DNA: TGTGCCAGCAGTCCTCCCGGGCCTCTATGGGAGCTGTTTTTT. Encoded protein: CASSPPGPLWELFF.

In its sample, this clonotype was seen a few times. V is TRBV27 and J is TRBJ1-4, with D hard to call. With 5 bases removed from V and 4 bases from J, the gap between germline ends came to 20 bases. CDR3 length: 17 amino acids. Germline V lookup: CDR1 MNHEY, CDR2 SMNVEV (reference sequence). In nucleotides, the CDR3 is TGTGCCAGCAGTCCGACCGTACCAGAAGTCAATAATGAAAAACTGTTTTTT. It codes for CASSPTVPEVNNEKLFF.

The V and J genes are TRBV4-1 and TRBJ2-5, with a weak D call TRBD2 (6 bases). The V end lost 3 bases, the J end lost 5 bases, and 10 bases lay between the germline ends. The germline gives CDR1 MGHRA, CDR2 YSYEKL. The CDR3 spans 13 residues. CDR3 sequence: CASSQTSGETQYF. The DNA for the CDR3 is TGCGCCAGCAGCCAGACTAGTGGTGAGACCCAGTACTTC.

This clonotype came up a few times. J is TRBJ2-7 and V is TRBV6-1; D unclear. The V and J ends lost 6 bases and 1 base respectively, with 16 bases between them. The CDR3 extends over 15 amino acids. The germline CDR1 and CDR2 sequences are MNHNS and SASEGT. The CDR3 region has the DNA TGTGCCAGCAGAGATTTCTCGGGCCCTTCCTACGAGCAGTACTTC. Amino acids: CASRDFSGPSYEQYF.

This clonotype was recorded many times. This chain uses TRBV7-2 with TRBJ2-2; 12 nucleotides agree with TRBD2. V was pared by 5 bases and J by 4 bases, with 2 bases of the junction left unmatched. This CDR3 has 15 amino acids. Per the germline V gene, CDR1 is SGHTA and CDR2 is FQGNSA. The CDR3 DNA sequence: TGTGCCAGCAGCAGGGGACTAGCGGGCACCGGGGAGCTGTTTTTT. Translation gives CASSRGLAGTGELFF.

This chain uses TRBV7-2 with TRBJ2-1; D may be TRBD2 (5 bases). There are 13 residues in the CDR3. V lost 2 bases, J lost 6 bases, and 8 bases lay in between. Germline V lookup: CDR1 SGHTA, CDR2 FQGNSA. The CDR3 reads CASSLRGFNEQFF. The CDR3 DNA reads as TGTGCCAGCAGCTTAAGAGGGTTCAATGAGCAGTTCTTC.

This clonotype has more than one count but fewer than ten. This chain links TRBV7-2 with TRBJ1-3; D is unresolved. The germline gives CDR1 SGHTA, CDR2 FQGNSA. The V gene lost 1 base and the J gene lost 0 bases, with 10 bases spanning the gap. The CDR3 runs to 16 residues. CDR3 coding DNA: TGTGCCAGCAGCTTAGACACTCCCTTCTCTGGAAACACCATATATTTT. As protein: CASSLDTPFSGNTIYF.

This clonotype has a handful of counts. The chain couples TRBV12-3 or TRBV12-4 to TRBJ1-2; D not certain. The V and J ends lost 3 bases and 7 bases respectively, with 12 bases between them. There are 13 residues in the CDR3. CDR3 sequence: CASSFYSSGGYTF. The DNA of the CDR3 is TGTGCCAGCAGTTTTTACAGTTCTGGTGGCTACACCTTC.

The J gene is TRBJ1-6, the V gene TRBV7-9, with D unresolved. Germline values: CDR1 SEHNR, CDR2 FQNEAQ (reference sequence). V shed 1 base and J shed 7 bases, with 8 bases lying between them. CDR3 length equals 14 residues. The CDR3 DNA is TGTGCCAGCAGCTTAGTGGTCGGAAATTCACCCCTCCACTTT. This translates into CASSLVVGNSPLHF.